Here is one TCR beta chain with its context. The data are from a study of shared clonotypes between healthy human individuals. This CDR3 has 14 amino acids. The germline V and J ends were trimmed by 0 bases and 6 bases, with 8 bases remaining between them. CDR1 MNHNY and CDR2 SVGAGI come from the germline V gene (reference sequence). Repertoires were generated with immunoSEQ multiplex PCR, while TCRdb's copy carries only in-frame clones and drops some. The sample has more than 2 million clones; 95% are singletons. This receptor was taken from a man aged 18-30 years in good health. Input material: naive CD4+ T cells sorted from blood. The subset was: CD45RA+ positively selected. The chain employs TRBV6-6 and TRBJ2-2, with a weak D call TRBD2 (6 bases). The CDR3 DNA is TGTGCCAGCAGTTACTCTGGCGGGGCCGGGGAGCTGTTTTTT. Its translation: CASSYSGGAGELFF.